This TCR beta chain originates from a study of blood T cell repertoires in COVID-19. The overall study: The samples span acute and convalescent COVID-19 from the United States, Italy and Spain.

The germline V gene has CDR1 SGDLS and CDR2 YYNGEE. V gave up 0 bases and J gave up 10 bases, with 8 bases separating them. The CDR3 is made up of 13 amino acids. The table came from immunoSEQ multiplex PCR; TCRdb's copy has only in-frame clones and leaves some out. The sample has some 90,000 clones, nearly 90% seen once. Of note for this clone: Other DNA sequences in this sample translate to the same CDR3.

This receptor was taken from a man over 45 with acute or convalescent COVID-19. Source material: peripheral blood. This chain links TRBV9 with TRBJ1-6, with D possibly being TRBD1 (6 bases). The CDR3 sequence is CASSVAGDSPLHF. CDR3 nucleotide sequence: TGTGCCAGCAGCGTAGCAGGGGACTCACCCCTCCACTTT.